This section outlines one T cell receptor beta chain sequence together with its context. Its target is not known. The germline V and J ends were trimmed by 3 bases and 2 bases, with 14 bases remaining between them. The CDR3 loop spans 15 amino acids. Germline CDR1 LNHDA, CDR2 SQIVND (reference sequence). This sample was included in a study of cytomegalovirus exposure and HLA in healthy donors. Study results and limitations: Evidence from a later analysis indicated that most CMV-associated TCR beta chains looked HLA-restricted. There were around 160 TCR beta chains listed as cytomegalovirus-associated. Likely technical artifact: a cluster of highly shared sequence variants.

This PCR relied on a set of 60 Vbeta primers and 13 Jbeta primers. TCRdb keeps only in-frame clones here, not all; method: immunoSEQ multiplex PCR. The sample includes 75,000 to 80,000 clones, about 70% of them seen just once. This clonotype originated in a male donor in good health and CMV-seropositive. V and J are TRBV19 and TRBJ2-7; TRBD1 might be the D (6 bases). Sequences were obtained from PBMCs. In DNA form, the CDR3 reads TGTGCCAGTAGTATCGGTTCGGACAGAGCCTACGAGCAGTACTTC. This sequence encodes CASSIGSDRAYEQYF.